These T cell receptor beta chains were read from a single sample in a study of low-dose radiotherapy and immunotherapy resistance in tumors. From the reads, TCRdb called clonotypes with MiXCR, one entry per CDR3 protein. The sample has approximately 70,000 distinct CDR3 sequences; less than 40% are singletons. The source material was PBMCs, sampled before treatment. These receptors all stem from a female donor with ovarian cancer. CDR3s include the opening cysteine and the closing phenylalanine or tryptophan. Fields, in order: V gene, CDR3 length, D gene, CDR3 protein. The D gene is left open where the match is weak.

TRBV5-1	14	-	CASSLGQQATEAFF
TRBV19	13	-	CASNPTGTDTQYF
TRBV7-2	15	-	CASSLAVGSNQPQHF
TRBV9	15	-	CASSVGVGWEETQYF
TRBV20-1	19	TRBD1	CSAGLQGLMGDERSPTLHF
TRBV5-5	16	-	CASSLASGRSYNEQFF
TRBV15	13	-	CATREGYQETQYF
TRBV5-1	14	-	CASSRSGDNYGYTF
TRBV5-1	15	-	CASSLRQEPNYGYTF
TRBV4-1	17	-	CASSPIRGIHSGNTIYF
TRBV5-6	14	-	CASSSVPLNYEQFF
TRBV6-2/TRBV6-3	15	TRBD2	CASSIGRDYRYEQYF
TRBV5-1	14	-	CASSLRLSTDTQYF
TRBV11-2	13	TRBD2	CASSRGDYYEQYF
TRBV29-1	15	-	CSVAFGAGGPYEQYF
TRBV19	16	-	CASSIGVDWQNNEQFF
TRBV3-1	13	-	CASSRDRHYEQYF
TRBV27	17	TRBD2	CASSLYSSGSRKETQYF
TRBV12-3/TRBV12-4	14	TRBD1	CASSSDRGNQPQHF
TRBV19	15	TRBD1	CASSIGQGAETEAFF
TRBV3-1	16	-	CASSHTKTALNYGYTF
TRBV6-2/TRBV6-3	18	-	CASSYSSRGLTNTGELFF
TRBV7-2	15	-	CASSLGRRGSLEQYF
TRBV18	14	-	CASSPSGSQETQYF
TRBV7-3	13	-	CASSPSGANVLTF
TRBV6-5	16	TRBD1	CASSSLISGGREKLFF
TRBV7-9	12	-	CASSVKLDTQYF
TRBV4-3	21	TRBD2	CASSQAPRTSGERAGANVLTF
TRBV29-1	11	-	CSEWSTDTQYF
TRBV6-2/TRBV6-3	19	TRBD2	CASSYSRWLAGGPRETQYF
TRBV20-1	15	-	CSASSRQVWEDEQYF
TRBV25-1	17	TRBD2	CASSEYTLAGGTDTQYF
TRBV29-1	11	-	CSGGSGHEQYF
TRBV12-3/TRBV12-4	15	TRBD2	CASSLVAGGDYEQYF
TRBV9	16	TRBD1	CASSPTDRRSSYEQYF
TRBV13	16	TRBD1	CASSLSRGHGSDTQYF
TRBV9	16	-	CASSKGAENTGELFFF
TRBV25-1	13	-	CASSVPGQETQYF
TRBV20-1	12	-	CSAIQGDTEAFF
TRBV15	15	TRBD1	CATSAGNRGSYGYTF
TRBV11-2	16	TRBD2	CASTLPRASGNYEQYF
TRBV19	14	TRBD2	CASSTSGRSYEQYF
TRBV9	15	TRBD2	CASSDGGGPGNEQFF
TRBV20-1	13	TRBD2	CSAAGTSLFEQYF
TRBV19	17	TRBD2	CASSTRRAGTSPGELFF
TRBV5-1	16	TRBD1	CASSRTGDSRNTEAFF
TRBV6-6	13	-	CASSEGLGKTQYF
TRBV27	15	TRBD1	CASSSPGQGANEQFF
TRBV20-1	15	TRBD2	CSARAELAGVNEQFF
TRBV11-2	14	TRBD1	CASSLVFTGAEAFF
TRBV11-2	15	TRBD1	CASSSRTGAQETQYF
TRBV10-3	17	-	CAISESGRRLSGNTIYF
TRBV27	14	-	CASSLKLETDTQYF